Each of the 26 T cell receptor beta chains below was sequenced from the same sample in a study of cytomegalovirus exposure and HLA in healthy donors. The PCR was carried out with 60 Vbeta primers and 13 Jbeta primers. TCRdb keeps only in-frame clones here, not all; method: immunoSEQ multiplex PCR. Of 100,000 to 150,000 clones listed, roughly four fifths are singletons. Sequenced material: PBMCs. These receptors were collected from a boy aged 5-17 years in good health and CMV-seronegative.

The chain is built from TRBV4-1 and TRBJ2-3; TRBD2 matches 14 bases. J was trimmed by 6 bases and V by 4 bases; bases with no gene match: 9. Germline V gene sequence: CDR1 MGHRA, CDR2 YSYEKL. CDR3 length: 17 residues. CDR3 loop: CASSPSGRLAGGDTQYF. CDR3 sequence (DNA): TGCGCCAGCAGCCCCTCGGGGAGACTAGCGGGAGGGGATACGCAGTATTTT.

The gene calls are TRBV11-3 and TRBJ2-7; a possible D gene is TRBD2 (6 bases). This CDR3 comprises 15 residues. V shed 0 bases and J shed 3 bases, with 12 bases lying between them. Germline V gives CDR1 SGHNT, CDR2 YENEEA. The CDR3: CASSLEDYKNYEQYF. The DNA of the CDR3 is TGTGCCAGCAGCTTAGAGGACTACAAAAACTACGAGCAGTACTTC.

V is TRBV30 and J is TRBJ1-1; the D is unclear. V was pared by 2 bases and J by 3 bases, with 4 bases between. This CDR3 is 11 amino acids long. Germline-derived CDR1 and CDR2 are GTSNPN and SVGIG (reference sequence). The chain's CDR3 is CAWSPYTEAFF. The CDR3 DNA is TGTGCCTGGAGTCCCTACACTGAAGCTTTCTTT.

V gene TRBV6-5 combines with J gene TRBJ1-1; D is perhaps TRBD1 (5 bases). The germline V and J ends were trimmed by 0 bases and 2 bases, with 10 bases remaining between them. Germline CDR1 MNHEY, CDR2 SVGAGI. The CDR3 runs 15 residues. The CDR3 sequence is CASSYSNGANTEAFF. The CDR3 coding sequence is TGTGCCAGCAGTTACTCGAATGGGGCCAACACTGAAGCTTTCTTT.

The CDR3 DNA is TGTGCCAGCAGCTTCCCGACTAGCGGCCAGGGGACCCAGTACTTC. Encoded protein: CASSFPTSGQGTQYF. The gene calls are TRBV5-4 and TRBJ2-5; 9 positions agree with TRBD2. The J segment lost 7 bases and the V segment lost 2 bases, leaving 9 bases of the junction unmatched. Germline CDR1 and CDR2: SGHNT and YYREEE (reference sequence). This CDR3 has 15 amino acids.

The rearrangement uses TRBV12-2 and TRBJ2-7; TRBD2, the table's D call, lacks a check against the DNA. TRBV12-2 is designated a pseudogene. This CDR3 spans 15 amino acids. CDR3 in DNA: TGTGCAAGTCGCTTAGGAAAAGATGGCGGGAACGAGCAGTACTTC. It translates to CASRLGKDGGNEQYF.

In this sample, this clone turned up once. This chain uses TRBV6-5 with TRBJ1-2, with 9 bases fitting TRBD1. This CDR3 has 14 residues. Germline assignment: CDR1 MNHEY and CDR2 SVGAGI. V dropped 2 bases and J dropped 7; count of bases not matched to a gene: 5. CDR3 sequence: CASSYGGTGCGYTF. In DNA, the CDR3 is TGTGCCAGCAGTTACGGAGGGACAGGGTGTGGCTACACCTTC.

The chain couples TRBV5-8 to TRBJ2-7; 7 bases line up with TRBD2. The CDR3 covers 13 residues. V trimming: 4 bases; J trimming: 6 bases; junction bases outside the gene matches: 7. CDR1 SGHTS and CDR2 YDEGEE come from the germline V gene. The CDR3 DNA reads as TGTGCCAGCAGCCACCGGGACTACCTCGAGCAGTACTTC. Amino acid sequence: CASSHRDYLEQYF.

The CDR3 coding sequence is TGTGCCTGGAGTGCGGGGACTAGCGGGAGATTAAAGAGGCCATATTTT. Its translation is CAWSAGTSGRLKRPYF. The chain has TRBV30 and TRBJ2-3; 14 bases are a match to TRBD2. CDR3 length: 16 residues. Losses at the gene ends were 1 base for V and 15 bases for J; bases not matched to a gene: 15. Germline V CDR1 and CDR2: GTSNPN, SVGIG (reference sequence).

This clone was detected once. The V and J genes are TRBV29-1 and TRBJ2-1, with D possibly being TRBD2 (7 bases). Looked up from germline, CDR1 is SQVTM and CDR2 is ANQGSEA. Trimming took off 6 bases at V and 3 bases at J, with 12 bases between the two ends. CDR3 size: 13 residues. This CDR3 reads CSVREGGYNEQFF. As DNA, the CDR3 is TGCAGCGTGAGGGAGGGGGGCTACAATGAGCAGTTCTTC.

This clone was recorded a few times. The rearrangement uses TRBV5-1 and TRBJ2-7; D is unresolved. V shed 5 bases and J shed 4 bases, with 7 bases lying between them. This CDR3 region has 11 residues. Germline CDR1 reads SGHRS; CDR2 reads YFSETQ. The CDR3 sequence is CASSGSYEQYF. In DNA form, the CDR3 reads TGCGCCAGCAGTGGCTCGTACGAGCAGTACTTC. Together with reference TRBV5-1 and TRBJ2-7, the CDR3 gives the full variable domain: KAGVTQTPRYLIKTRGQQVTLSCSPISGHRSVSWYQQTPGQGLQFLFEYFSETQRNKGNFPGRFSGRQFSNSRSEMNVSTLELGDSALYLCASSGSYEQYFGPGTRLTVT.

The chain joins TRBV30 to TRBJ2-1; 8 positions match TRBD2. V lost 3 bases to trimming and J lost 7 bases; unmatched junction nucleotides: 2. This CDR3 comprises 12 residues. In germline, CDR1 is GTSNPN, CDR2 SVGIG (reference sequence). The DNA of the CDR3 is TGTGCCTGGAGCTCTAGCGGGAATGAGCAGTTCTTC. The encoded protein is CAWSSSGNEQFF.

This clone was counted once. Other DNA sequences within the sample encode an identical CDR3. The chain couples TRBV6-1 to TRBJ1-5, with D maybe TRBD1 (6 bases). CDR3 length: 15 amino acids. Trimming pared 4 bases from V and 5 bases from J, leaving 15 bases between. Germline CDR1 MNHNS, CDR2 SASEGT. This chain's CDR3 is CASSGTGWGYQPQHF. DNA of the CDR3: TGTGCCAGCAGTGGAACAGGGTGGGGTTATCAGCCCCAGCATTTT.

The chain joins TRBV4-2 to TRBJ2-1; the D gene is possibly TRBD2 (6 bases). This CDR3 is built from 12 residues. Germline V lookup: CDR1 LGHNA, CDR2 YNFKEQ. The V and J ends lost 4 bases and 15 bases respectively, with 16 bases between them. The CDR3 nucleotides read TGTGCCAGCAGCCTAAACGCGGGGTTTCGGTTCTTC. This sequence encodes CASSLNAGFRFF.

This chain links TRBV2 with TRBJ2-7; 12 bases line up with TRBD2. The trim removed 6 bases at V and 0 bases at J, leaving 6 bases unmatched. CDR1 SNHLY and CDR2 FYNNEI come from the germline V gene. There are 16 residues in the CDR3. In nucleotides, the CDR3 is TGTGCCAGCAGCCCCGGACTAGCGGGGAGCTCCTACGAGCAGTACTTC. This translates into CASSPGLAGSSYEQYF.

J is TRBJ1-5 and V is TRBV29-1; TRBD1 aligns across 8 bases. The V and J ends lost 7 bases and 1 base, in that order; junction bases with no gene match: 15. Germline lookup yields CDR1 SQVTM and CDR2 ANQGSEA. The CDR3 is 17 amino acids. CDR3 sequence reads: CSALILTGQGSNQPQHF. CDR3 DNA: TGCAGCGCCCTAATTTTGACCGGACAGGGCAGCAATCAGCCCCAGCATTTT.

The rearrangement joins TRBV7-2 to TRBJ2-3; D gene uncertain. Trimming took off 2 bases at V and 2 bases at J, with 11 bases between the two ends. The CDR3 contains 15 residues. Germline values: CDR1 SGHTA, CDR2 FQGNSA. CDR3 DNA: TGTGCCAGCAGCTTACGCGGCCGGCCCACAGATACGCAGTATTTT. Protein product: CASSLRGRPTDTQYF.

On this clone: This specimen includes other DNA sequences encoding the same CDR3. The chain recombines TRBV19 with TRBJ1-1, with unresolved D. Germline CDR1 and CDR2: LNHDA and SQIVND (reference sequence). Trimming pared 3 bases from V and 4 bases from J, leaving 12 bases between. CDR3 length equals 14 residues. The CDR3 DNA reads as TGTGCCAGTAGTATTGGGTTCCAGGCCACTGAAGCTTTCTTT. This translates into CASSIGFQATEAFF.

The CDR3 DNA sequence: TGTGCCATCAGTGAGGCGCGGGACGGGACTAACTATGGCTACACCTTC. Translating gives CAISEARDGTNYGYTF. The chain recombines TRBV10-3 with TRBJ1-2; possibly TRBD1 for D (5 bases). Germline assignment: CDR1 ENHRY and CDR2 SYGVKD. The CDR3 spans 16 residues. V lost 2 bases, J lost 0 bases, and 13 bases lay in between.

V is TRBV5-6 and J is TRBJ2-7; 8 nucleotides line up with TRBD2. Germline loops: CDR1 SGHDT, CDR2 YYEEEE. Trimming took 0 bases from V and 1 from J; bases not matched to a gene: 3. CDR3 length: 15 amino acids. The CDR3 coding sequence is TGTGCCAGCAGCTTGGTACTAGCGGCGTCCTACGAGCAGTACTTC. Its translation is CASSLVLAASYEQYF.

In this sample, this clone turned up a few times. The chain joins TRBV20-1 to TRBJ2-5; D is undetermined. The CDR3 runs 11 residues. With 3 bases removed from V and 4 bases from J, the gap between germline ends came to 6 bases. Germline V lookup: CDR1 DFQATT, CDR2 SNEGSKA (reference sequence). The DNA for the CDR3 is TGCAGTGCTAGCCTCTCAGAGACCCAGTACTTC. Translated: CSASLSETQYF.

This clone has just a few counts. This sequence joins TRBV2 and TRBJ1-4, with 8 positions matching TRBD1. Germline lookup yields CDR1 SNHLY and CDR2 FYNNEI. The CDR3 spans 15 residues. Trimming took 4 bases from V and 8 from J; bases not matched to a gene: 9. The CDR3 DNA follows: TGTGCCAGCAGTGGACAGGGGAGTTTGCGGGAAAAACTGTTTTTT. Translated, it gives CASSGQGSLREKLFF. Using reference TRBV2 and TRBJ1-4 for the parts outside the CDR3, the full variable domain is EPEVTQTPSHQVTQMGQEVILRCVPISNHLYFYWYRQILGQKVEFLVSFYNNEISEKSEIFDDQFSVERPDGSNFTLKIRSTKLEDSAMYFCASSGQGSLREKLFFGSGTQLSVL.

This rearrangement joins TRBV4-3 to TRBJ2-7, with 9 bases that match TRBD2. This CDR3 has 15 residues. J was trimmed by 5 bases and V by 0 bases; bases with no gene match: 5. Germline values: CDR1 LGHNA, CDR2 YSLEER. In DNA form, the CDR3 reads TGCGCCAGCAGCCAAGATTTACTAGCGGGCGACGAGCAGTACTTC. Translation gives CASSQDLLAGDEQYF.

The count of this clone is one. The V gene is TRBV7-2, the J gene TRBJ2-1; D is undetermined. V lost 0 bases to trimming and J lost 4 bases, with 7 bases between them. The CDR3 runs to 14 residues. CDR1 is SGHTA, CDR2 FQGNSA, per germline. The CDR3 is CASSLAWQYNEQFF. The DNA for the CDR3 is TGTGCCAGCAGCTTAGCGTGGCAGTACAATGAGCAGTTCTTC.

The chain joins TRBV6-5 to TRBJ2-1; TRBD2 might be the D (5 bases). Between the trimmed V and J ends, which lost 6 bases and 7 bases, there was a span of 10 bases. The length of the CDR3 is 12 residues. Germline CDR1 reads MNHEY; CDR2 reads SVGAGI. CDR3 in DNA: TGTGCCAGCAGAGCGACTACGAATGAGCAGTTCTTC. Encoded protein: CASRATTNEQFF.

The sample holds one count of this clone. The chain uses TRBV5-4 and TRBJ2-5; 9 bases are a match to TRBD1. V gave up 3 bases and J gave up 5 bases; unmatched junction bases: 8. The CDR3 loop spans 15 amino acids. Germline V gene sequence: CDR1 SGHNT, CDR2 YYREEE (reference sequence). The CDR3 reads CASSSRQGGKETQYF. The CDR3 DNA follows: TGTGCCAGCAGCTCCAGACAGGGGGGGAAGGAGACCCAGTACTTC.